These 28 T cell receptor beta chains originate from one sample sequenced in a study of T cell changes during pregnancy in multiple sclerosis. Profiling relied on immunoSEQ multiplex PCR, and the TCRdb table lists in-frame clones only, not all of them. The data hold nearly 80,000 clones, with just over 90% observed a single time. This sample comprised CD4+ T cells from peripheral blood mononuclear cells, obtained before pregnancy. The origin of the receptors is a female donor with multiple sclerosis, enrolled in a pregnancy study.

The chain links TRBV9 to TRBJ2-2, with D possibly being TRBD1 (5 bases). This CDR3 has 15 amino acids. Germline CDR1 is SGDLS and CDR2 is YYNGEE. V lost 3 bases and J 8 bases, leaving 17 bases between the germline ends. The CDR3 DNA follows: TGTGCCAGCAGCGCCTCTAACGGGCCAGGGGGGGAGCTGTTTTTT. Protein sequence: CASSASNGPGGELFF.

Comment on this clone: This specimen includes other DNA sequences encoding the same CDR3. V usage is TRBV18 and J usage is TRBJ1-2; weak D call: TRBD1 (6 bases). Germline V gives CDR1 KGHSH, CDR2 LQKENI. The CDR3 runs to 13 residues. The V gene lost 3 bases and the J gene lost 2 bases, with 7 bases spanning the gap. The CDR3 sequence: CASSPDRNYGYTF. CDR3 DNA sequence: TGTGCCAGCTCACCGGACAGAAACTATGGCTACACCTTC.

This sequence joins TRBV9 and TRBJ1-3; a possible D gene is TRBD1 (5 bases). The CDR3 extends over 15 amino acids. Per the germline V gene, CDR1 is SGDLS and CDR2 is YYNGEE. Between the trimmed V and J ends, which lost 4 bases and 1 base, there was a span of 12 bases. The CDR3 DNA follows: TGTGCCAGCAGCCTACAGGACCAATCTGGAAACACCATATATTTT. Its translation is CASSLQDQSGNTIYF.

For this clone: Within the sample, other DNA sequences also encode this same CDR3. This chain joins TRBV5-4 and TRBJ1-6; no clear D gene. With 0 bases removed from V and 0 bases from J, the gap between germline ends came to 4 bases. The CDR3 is 15 residues long. CDR1 is SGHNT and CDR2 is YYREEE in the germline V gene (reference sequence). In nucleotides, the CDR3 is TGTGCCAGCAGCTTGGACAGCTCCTATAATTCACCCCTCCACTTT. Translated, it gives CASSLDSSYNSPLHF.

The CDR3 region has the DNA TGTGCCAGCAGCTTGACGGACAGGGGGTACGAGCAGTACTTC. Translating it yields CASSLTDRGYEQYF. The chain carries TRBV7-6 and TRBJ2-7; 10 nucleotides match TRBD1. Trimming cost V 3 bases and J 4 bases; bases outside gene matches: 3. CDR1 and CDR2 (germline): SGHVS, FNYEAQ. The CDR3 is made up of 14 amino acids.

The table lists this clone with a count of one. The CDR3 DNA follows: TGTGCCAGCAGCTTGATGGGGGCGCCCGCCGTGGCCACTGAAGCTTTCTTT. Translating gives CASSLMGAPAVATEAFF. V usage is TRBV5-6 and J usage is TRBJ1-1; tentative D call: TRBD1 (6 bases). V lost 1 base to trimming and J lost 4 bases, with 20 bases between them. The CDR3 is made up of 17 amino acids. Germline V gene lookup returns CDR1 SGHDT and CDR2 YYEEEE.

V and J are TRBV30 and TRBJ2-3, with 7 positions matching TRBD2. The CDR3 covers 14 residues. Germline CDR1 GTSNPN, CDR2 SVGIG (reference sequence). The V gene end was trimmed by 0 bases and the J gene end by 3 bases; junction bases not matched to a gene: 3. CDR3 in amino acids: CAWSVREGTDTQYF. The DNA of the CDR3 is TGTGCCTGGAGTGTGAGGGAGGGGACAGATACGCAGTATTTT. The whole variable domain, remainder taken from reference TRBV30 and TRBJ2-3, is SQTIHQWPATLVQPVGSPLSLECTVEGTSNPNLYWYRQAAGRGLQLLFYSVGIGQISSEVPQNLSASRPQDRQFILSSKKLLLSDSGFYLCAWSVREGTDTQYFGPGTRLTVL.

This chain uses TRBV2 with TRBJ1-1; D uncertain. Trimming shortened V by 6 bases and J by 6 bases, and 17 bases separated the two germline ends. The CDR3 runs to 14 residues. CDR1 is SNHLY, CDR2 FYNNEI, per germline. DNA for the CDR3: TGTGCCAGCAGCGTAAATGTCCCCGGGGCTGAAGCTTTCTTT. Translating gives CASSVNVPGAEAFF.

The V and J genes are TRBV25-1 and TRBJ2-3; D is possibly TRBD1 (6 bases). CDR1 and CDR2 (germline): MGHDK, SYGVNS. This CDR3 has 17 residues. Trimming shortened V by 1 base and J by 0 bases, and 14 bases separated the two germline ends. Written as DNA, the CDR3 is TGTGCCAGCAGTGAATTGGGAACAGGGAAAAGCACAGATACGCAGTATTTT. Protein product: CASSELGTGKSTDTQYF.

V gene TRBV7-9 combines with J gene TRBJ2-4; D gene ambiguous. Germline CDR1 is SEHNR and CDR2 is FQNEAQ (reference sequence). The CDR3 is 13 residues long. With 4 bases removed from V and 0 bases from J, the gap between germline ends came to 4 bases. CDR3 in amino acids: CASSSGAKNIQYF. CDR3 bases: TGTGCCAGCAGCTCGGGAGCCAAAAACATTCAGTACTTC.

The chain is built from TRBV5-1 and TRBJ2-3; D perhaps matches TRBD2 (7 bases). The V end was cut by 2 bases, the J end by 4 bases, with 20 bases between. This CDR3 spans 17 amino acids. Germline values: CDR1 SGHRS, CDR2 YFSETQ. Here the CDR3 DNA reads TGCGCCAGCAGCTTCGAGCGAGGGGGGGAGGTCGCAGATACGCAGTATTTT. Its protein product is CASSFERGGEVADTQYF.

This sequence joins TRBV9 and TRBJ2-1; 8 nucleotides align to TRBD1. Looked up from germline, CDR1 is SGDLS and CDR2 is YYNGEE. The V gene end was trimmed by 0 bases and the J gene end by 4 bases; junction bases not matched to a gene: 6. CDR3 length: 16 residues. CDR3 sequence: CASSVEEGQVYNEQFF. In nucleotides, the CDR3 is TGTGCCAGCAGCGTAGAAGAGGGACAGGTTTACAATGAGCAGTTCTTC.

This chain links TRBV30 with TRBJ2-3; 7 bases agree with TRBD2. The CDR3 has 15 amino acids. After removal of 3 bases from V and 4 bases from J, the junction contained 10 bases not matched to a gene. Germline values: CDR1 GTSNPN, CDR2 SVGIG (reference sequence). The CDR3 coding sequence is TGTGCCTGGAGACAAGGACCCCGGGGGGCAGATACGCAGTATTTT. This gives the protein CAWRQGPRGADTQYF. Full variable domain (outside the CDR3, taken from reference TRBV30 and TRBJ2-3): SQTIHQWPATLVQPVGSPLSLECTVEGTSNPNLYWYRQAAGRGLQLLFYSVGIGQISSEVPQNLSASRPQDRQFILSSKKLLLSDSGFYLCAWRQGPRGADTQYFGPGTRLTVL.

J is TRBJ1-2 and V is TRBV28, with TRBD1 as a possible D gene (5 bases). This CDR3 has 13 amino acids. The V gene's germline CDR1 is MDHEN and CDR2 SYDVKM. V was trimmed by 2 bases and J by 5 bases, leaving 9 bases between them. CDR3 region: CASSLVRAYGYTF. CDR3 nucleotide sequence: TGTGCCAGCAGTTTAGTCAGGGCTTATGGCTACACCTTC.

This chain connects TRBV6-1 to TRBJ1-1, with D hard to call. The CDR3 runs 13 residues. V lost 8 bases, J lost 5 bases, and 15 bases lay in between. Germline CDR1 is MNHNS and CDR2 is SASEGT. Written as DNA, the CDR3 is TGTGCCAGCGGGGAGGGATCGGGAACTGAAGCTTTCTTT. This sequence encodes CASGEGSGTEAFF.

This chain links TRBV6-5 with TRBJ2-7, with 7 bases identical to TRBD1. The length of the CDR3 is 14 residues. The J segment lost 6 bases and the V segment lost 6 bases, leaving 11 bases of the junction unmatched. Per germline, CDR1 MNHEY and CDR2 SVGAGI. CDR3 region: CASSLGQTPFEQYF. DNA of the CDR3: TGTGCCAGCAGCTTGGGACAGACCCCCTTCGAGCAGTACTTC.

This clone came up once. This chain joins TRBV27 and TRBJ1-2; D is perhaps TRBD1 (5 bases). The V and J ends lost 2 bases and 8 bases respectively, with 12 bases between them. This CDR3 comprises 13 residues. CDR1 is MNHEY and CDR2 is SMNVEV in the germline V gene (reference sequence). The CDR3 DNA sequence: TGTGCCAGCAGTTTAAGGGGAAGAGGAGGCTACACCTTC. Residues: CASSLRGRGGYTF.

The CDR3, as DNA: TGTGCCAGAGGACCCTGGGCAGGGCCTCCTTGTAGCAATCAGCCCCAGCATTTT. Amino acid sequence: CARGPWAGPPCSNQPQHF. V usage is TRBV9 and J usage is TRBJ1-5, with a tentative D call TRBD1 (5 bases). Germline V gives CDR1 SGDLS, CDR2 YYNGEE. V lost 8 bases to trimming and J lost 0 bases, with 24 bases between them. The CDR3 runs 18 residues. The full variable domain, with the rest looked up from reference TRBV9 and TRBJ1-5, is DSGVTQTPKHLITATGQRVTLRCSPRSGDLSVYWYQQSLDQGLQFLIQYYNGEERAKGNILERFSAQQFPDLHSELNLSSLELGDSALYFCARGPWAGPPCSNQPQHFGDGTRLSIL.

J is TRBJ1-1 and V is TRBV6-6, with a weak D call TRBD1 (5 bases). The germline CDR1 and CDR2 sequences are MNHNY and SVGAGI (reference sequence). This CDR3 has 13 amino acids. V was shortened by 6 bases and J by 1 base, with 9 bases between the two germline ends. CDR3 nucleotides: TGTGCCAGCAGCTGGCAGGGGAACACTGAAGCTTTCTTT. This sequence encodes CASSWQGNTEAFF.

This clone has just one count. V and J are TRBV10-1 and TRBJ1-2; a possible D gene is TRBD1 (5 bases). Germline V gives CDR1 WNHNN, CDR2 SYGVQD (reference sequence). The V and J ends lost 1 base and 6 bases respectively, with 9 bases between them. The CDR3 loop spans 13 amino acids. CDR3 loop: CASSEYSGHGYTF. The CDR3 region has the DNA TGCGCCAGCAGTGAGTATTCAGGGCATGGCTACACCTTC.

The gene calls are TRBV6-1 and TRBJ2-1, with TRBD2 matching 8 bases. Germline assignment: CDR1 MNHNS and CDR2 SASEGT. J gave up 9 bases and V 6 bases, and 10 bases lay outside the gene matches. The CDR3 runs to 14 residues. The CDR3 region is CASRLADSFGEQFF. The CDR3 DNA reads TGTGCCAGCAGACTAGCGGACTCGTTCGGTGAGCAGTTCTTC.

V gene TRBV30 combines with J gene TRBJ2-3, with D perhaps matching TRBD2 (5 bases). Trimming removed 3 bases from V and 3 bases from J, with 19 bases in between. The CDR3 consists of 16 residues. Germline lookup yields CDR1 GTSNPN and CDR2 SVGIG (reference sequence). Here the CDR3 reads CAWRDLSRERTDTQYF. For the CDR3, the DNA is TGTGCCTGGAGGGATCTTTCAAGGGAGAGGACAGATACGCAGTATTTT.

V and J are TRBV5-1 and TRBJ1-1; no clear D gene. Germline-derived CDR1 and CDR2 are SGHRS and YFSETQ. The germline V and J ends were trimmed by 0 bases and 5 bases, with 14 bases remaining between them. The CDR3 is 15 residues long. The CDR3 loop reads CASSLGAQRGTEAFF. The CDR3 DNA sequence: TGCGCCAGCAGCTTGGGGGCCCAACGGGGTACTGAAGCTTTCTTT.

The rearrangement joins TRBV5-1 to TRBJ1-3; a possible D gene is TRBD1 (5 bases). Germline V gives CDR1 SGHRS, CDR2 YFSETQ. The CDR3 totals 14 residues. V was trimmed by 0 bases and J by 3 bases, leaving 7 bases between them. The chain's CDR3 is CASSLVQGGNTIYF. The DNA of the CDR3 is TGCGCCAGCAGCTTGGTGCAGGGTGGAAACACCATATATTTT.

The rearrangement uses TRBV25-1 and TRBJ1-4; no clear D gene. The CDR3 loop spans 15 amino acids. Deletions cut 1 base from V and 4 bases from J, with 10 bases between. Germline V lookup: CDR1 MGHDK, CDR2 SYGVNS. The CDR3 reads CASSESRVYNEKLFF. The CDR3 coding sequence is TGTGCCAGCAGTGAATCGCGAGTCTATAATGAAAAACTGTTTTTT.

The gene calls are TRBV28 and TRBJ2-2, with 7 bases fitting TRBD1. CDR3 length equals 14 residues. The trim removed 5 bases at V and 4 bases at J, leaving 4 bases unmatched. From germline, CDR1 is MDHEN and CDR2 SYDVKM. The CDR3 coding sequence is TGTGCCAGCAGTCTTACAGGGGTCACCGGGGAGCTGTTTTTT. It translates to CASSLTGVTGELFF.

The J gene is TRBJ2-7, the V gene TRBV5-6; 9 bases are a match to TRBD1. CDR1 and CDR2 from the germline V gene are SGHDT and YYEEEE. The ends lost 1 base at V and 0 bases at J; junction bases unmatched: 8. The length of the CDR3 is 17 residues. This CDR3 reads CASSLRVGTGSSYEQYF. In DNA form, the CDR3 reads TGTGCCAGCAGCTTGAGGGTCGGGACAGGGAGCTCCTACGAGCAGTACTTC.

V and J are TRBV7-3 and TRBJ1-2, with D tentatively TRBD1 (6 bases). Trimming stripped 5 bases from V and 7 bases from J, with 14 bases between. This CDR3 is built from 13 residues. Germline values: CDR1 SGHTA, CDR2 FQGTGA. For the CDR3, the DNA is TGTGCCAGCAGCAACCCCCAGGGGCTTGGCTACACCTTC. This encodes CASSNPQGLGYTF. The full variable domain, rest sourced from reference TRBV7-3 and TRBJ1-2, is GAGVSQTPSNKVTEKGKYVELRCDPISGHTALYWYRQSLGQGPEFLIYFQGTGAADDSGLPNDRFFAVRPEGSVSTLKIQRTERGDSAVYLCASSNPQGLGYTFGSGTRLTVV.